A selection of T cell receptor beta chains follows, all from one sample in a study of T cell responses to AZD1222 COVID-19 vaccine. TCRdb's table, derived via immunoSEQ multiplex PCR, lists solely in-frame clones and lacks some. Among about 160,000 clones listed, about 93% were seen once. This specimen consisted of peripheral blood, obtained on day 0 of AZD1222 vaccination. The receptors come from an adult in good health. The CDR3 runs from the conserved cysteine through the conserved F or W. The order of the fields is clone size, V gene, J gene, D gene, CDR3 protein, CDR3 DNA. A D gene is named only where the DNA matches it firmly. Not every row has a clone size; where given, it reads once, few, many or a size class.

-	TRBV3-1/TRBV3-2	TRBJ2-1	-	CASSLIPTRVGYNEQFF	TGTGCCAGCAGCCTCATACCTACTAGAGTCGGCTACAATGAGCAGTTCTTC
-	TRBV6-5	TRBJ1-2	-	CASNSYRAGNYGYTF	TGTGCCAGCAATTCTTACAGGGCAGGGAACTATGGCTACACCTTC
-	TRBV18	TRBJ1-2	-	CASSPGNYGYTF	TGTGCCAGCTCACCAGGGAACTATGGCTACACCTTC
-	TRBV7-3	TRBJ2-5	TRBD2	CASSYRLAGGRETQYF	TGTGCCAGCAGCTATCGTCTGGCGGGAGGTAGAGAGACCCAGTACTTC
-	TRBV6-5	TRBJ1-5	-	CASSNGWGSPQHF	TGTGCCAGCAGCAATGGTTGGGGTAGTCCCCAGCATTTT
-	TRBV28	TRBJ1-4	TRBD1	CAGTDRGATNEKLFF	TGTGCCGGGACGGACAGGGGTGCAACTAATGAAAAACTGTTTTTT
-	TRBV7-9	TRBJ1-1	-	CASSLIGTLNTEAFF	TGTGCCAGCAGCTTAATAGGGACATTGAACACTGAAGCTTTCTTT
-	TRBV3-1/TRBV3-2	TRBJ1-4	-	CASSQDPPTTNEKLFF	TGTGCCAGCAGCCAAGATCCGCCTACAACTAATGAAAAACTGTTTTTT
-	TRBV28	TRBJ1-5	TRBD1	CASSLSGQRNQPQHF	TGTGCCAGCAGTTTATCGGGACAGAGAAATCAGCCCCAGCATTTT
-	TRBV5-6	TRBJ1-2	-	CASSWAPVAGRHYGYTF	TGTGCCAGCAGCTGGGCCCCTGTGGCAGGGAGGCACTATGGCTACACCTTC
-	TRBV5-1	TRBJ2-3	-	CASSLLGVSTDTQYF	TGCGCCAGCAGCTTGTTGGGAGTAAGCACAGATACGCAGTATTTT
once	TRBV5-1	TRBJ1-1	-	CASSLGMAGTEAFF	TGCGCCAGCAGCTTGGGCATGGCGGGGACTGAAGCTTTCTTT
-	TRBV4-3	TRBJ2-1	TRBD1	CASSQDRGGSSYNEQFF	TGCGCCAGCAGCCAAGATCGAGGGGGCAGCTCCTACAATGAGCAGTTCTTC
-	TRBV19	TRBJ1-4	TRBD1	CASRKRQGADEKLFF	TGTGCCAGTAGGAAACGACAGGGGGCGGATGAAAAACTGTTTTTT
once	TRBV7-6	TRBJ2-3	TRBD2	CASAGLAGEGTDTQYF	TGTGCCAGCGCGGGACTAGCGGGAGAGGGCACAGATACGCAGTATTTT
-	TRBV5-5	TRBJ2-5	-	CASRQGLQETQYF	TGTGCCAGCAGACAAGGACTGCAAGAGACCCAGTACTTC
-	TRBV30	TRBJ2-5	TRBD1	CAWSSGTGGQETQYF	TGTGCCTGGAGTTCCGGGACAGGGGGCCAAGAGACCCAGTACTTC
-	TRBV27	TRBJ2-3	-	CASSSPWIDTQYF	TGTGCCAGCAGTTCGCCCTGGATAGATACGCAGTATTTT
once	TRBV7-3	TRBJ2-2	TRBD1	CASSRTRDSAANTGELFF	TGTGCCAGCAGCCGAACTAGGGACAGCGCCGCGAACACCGGGGAGCTGTTTTTT
-	TRBV19	TRBJ1-5	-	CASSESTGYSNQPQHF	TGTGCCAGTAGTGAATCAACAGGCTATAGCAATCAGCCCCAGCATTTT
-	TRBV6-5	TRBJ1-1	TRBD1	CASSYADRGLREAFF	TGTGCCAGCAGTTACGCGGACAGGGGGCTTCGGGAAGCTTTCTTT
-	TRBV5-1	TRBJ2-1	TRBD1	CASSLGAGGSYNEQFF	TGCGCCAGCAGCTTGGGTGCAGGGGGATCCTACAATGAGCAGTTCTTC
-	TRBV7-2	TRBJ1-1	-	CASSLVGAGALNTEAFF	TGTGCCAGCAGCTTAGTAGGGGCAGGGGCCCTGAACACTGAAGCTTTCTTT
-	TRBV6-1	TRBJ1-1	-	CASSEVEGTEAFF	TGTGCCAGCAGTGAAGTGGAGGGCACTGAAGCTTTCTTT
-	TRBV7-9	TRBJ1-1	-	CASSVDTEAFF	TGTGCCAGCAGCGTTGACACTGAAGCTTTCTTT
-	TRBV6-5	TRBJ1-5	-	CASSYSSGYQPQHF	TGTGCCAGCAGTTACTCTTCGGGTTATCAGCCCCAGCATTTT
-	TRBV7-9	TRBJ1-5	-	CASSLGRVGGKQPQHF	TGTGCCAGCAGCTTGGGGAGGGTTGGAGGGAAGCAGCCCCAGCATTTT